A single sample is the source of the 24 T cell receptor beta chains below, sequenced in a study of early T cells in non-severe SARS-CoV-2 infection. TCRdb reprocessed the 5' RACE reads via MiXCR and lists one record per CDR3 protein. Of around 27,000 distinct CDR3 sequences in the sample, 2.9% were seen once. Sequencing input: whole blood. The receptors stem from an adult who was a healthcare worker with PCR-confirmed SARS-CoV-2 infection or an uninfected control (not recorded which).

This clonotype was detected many times. J is TRBJ2-3 and V is TRBV20-1; 9 nucleotides line up with TRBD1. V lost 0 bases to trimming and J lost 4 bases; unmatched junction nucleotides: 11. The CDR3 length is 17 residues. Germline V gene lookup returns CDR1 DFQATT and CDR2 SNEGSKA (reference sequence). CDR3 bases: TGCAGTGCTAGAGATTTACAGGGGGCGAGATCCGCAGATACGCAGTATTTT. Translating gives CSARDLQGARSADTQYF.

This clonotype was seen repeatedly, ten times or more. The chain is built from TRBV6-5 and TRBJ2-2; tentatively, D is TRBD1 (5 bases). The germline V and J ends were trimmed by 5 bases and 3 bases, with 13 bases remaining between them. The CDR3 contains 15 residues. The germline CDR1 and CDR2 sequences are MNHEY and SVGAGI. The CDR3 sequence is CASSTQTGYTGELFF. The CDR3 coding sequence is TGTGCCAGCAGTACCCAAACAGGTTACACCGGGGAGCTGTTTTTT.

This clonotype was recorded at least ten times. The V gene is TRBV9, the J gene TRBJ2-3; TRBD1 might be the D (5 bases). With 0 bases removed from V and 0 bases from J, the gap between germline ends came to 11 bases. The CDR3 sequence is 16 residues long. Germline lookup yields CDR1 SGDLS and CDR2 YYNGEE. The CDR3 reads CASSVEGIPSTDTQYF. The CDR3 DNA reads as TGTGCCAGCAGCGTAGAGGGGATCCCTAGCACAGATACGCAGTATTTT. The full variable domain, rest sourced from reference TRBV9 and TRBJ2-3, is DSGVTQTPKHLITATGQRVTLRCSPRSGDLSVYWYQQSLDQGLQFLIQYYNGEERAKGNILERFSAQQFPDLHSELNLSSLELGDSALYFCASSVEGIPSTDTQYFGPGTRLTVL.

This clonotype is judged medium-sized. The V and J genes are TRBV7-2 and TRBJ1-2; 8 bases are shared with TRBD1. This CDR3 comprises 15 residues. Per germline, CDR1 SGHTA and CDR2 FQGNSA. The trim removed 3 bases at V and 3 bases at J, leaving 6 bases unmatched. Written as DNA, the CDR3 is TGTGCCAGCAGCTTGTCCCAGGGGGCCTACTATGGCTACACCTTC. Its protein is CASSLSQGAYYGYTF.

There are many counts of this clonotype. The chain couples TRBV5-6 to TRBJ1-1, with a weak D call TRBD1 (5 bases). This CDR3 comprises 15 residues. V was clipped by 2 bases and J by 0 bases, with 11 bases between them. Per germline, CDR1 SGHDT and CDR2 YYEEEE. Here the CDR3 reads CASSFEGRMNTEAFF. CDR3 DNA sequence: TGTGCCAGCAGCTTCGAGGGACGAATGAACACTGAAGCTTTCTTT.

This clonotype has a count of ten or more. The chain joins TRBV11-2 to TRBJ1-2; 7 bases agree with TRBD1. The CDR3 has 16 residues. The V and J ends lost 0 bases and 4 bases, in that order; junction bases with no gene match: 8. CDR1 and CDR2 (germline): SGHAT, FQNNGV. CDR3 loop: CASSLDSWGQLYGYTF. As DNA, the CDR3 is TGTGCCAGCAGCTTAGATTCCTGGGGACAGCTCTATGGCTACACCTTC.

The V and J genes are TRBV5-5 and TRBJ2-7; D is possibly TRBD1 (6 bases). This CDR3 region has 14 residues. Per the germline V gene, CDR1 is SGHKS and CDR2 is YYEKEE (reference sequence). V lost 4 bases, J lost 0 bases, and 11 bases lay in between. The CDR3 DNA reads as TGTGCCAGCAGCAAGGGGACATACTCCTACGAGCAGTACGTC. This gives the protein CASSKGTYSYEQYV.

In its sample, this clonotype was seen many times. V usage is TRBV5-1 and J usage is TRBJ1-2; unclear D gene. Per the germline V gene, CDR1 is SGHRS and CDR2 is YFSETQ. Trimming cost V 0 bases and J 10 bases, with 13 bases left between them. CDR3 length: 13 residues. CDR3 loop: CASSLATDQDYTF. For the CDR3, the DNA is TGCGCCAGCAGCTTGGCCACGGATCAGGACTACACCTTC.

This clonotype was seen ten or more times. The gene calls are TRBV28 and TRBJ1-1; TRBD1 agrees at 10 bases. The germline V gene encodes CDR1 MDHEN and CDR2 SYDVKM. Trimming at V came to 2 bases and at J to 10 bases, leaving 7 bases not matched to a gene. The CDR3 covers 14 residues. The CDR3 sequence: CASSLSLTGGAAFF. CDR3 in DNA: TGTGCCAGCAGTTTAAGTTTGACAGGGGGCGCAGCTTTCTTT.

The sample holds many counts of this clonotype. The rearrangement uses TRBV10-2 and TRBJ2-7; tentatively, D is TRBD1 (5 bases). Between the trimmed V and J ends, which lost 6 bases and 4 bases, there was a span of 19 bases. Germline-derived CDR1 and CDR2 are WSHSY and SAAADI. The CDR3 runs 15 residues. The DNA for the CDR3 is TGCGCCAGCAGCCCGGACACCTCAACCTTTTACGAGCAGTACGTC. Amino acid sequence: CASSPDTSTFYEQYV.

At least ten counts were recorded for this clonotype. This sequence joins TRBV11-2 and TRBJ1-2; perhaps TRBD1 as D (5 bases). From germline, CDR1 is SGHAT and CDR2 FQNNGV. The CDR3 has 17 amino acids. Trimming stripped 5 bases from V and 1 base from J, with 20 bases between. CDR3 nucleotide sequence: TGTGCCAGCAGCCCCTGGGACGGAAGAACTTTTAACTATGGCTACACCTTC. It yields the protein CASSPWDGRTFNYGYTF. Together with reference TRBV11-2 and TRBJ1-2, the CDR3 gives the full variable domain: EAGVAQSPRYKIIEKRQSVAFWCNPISGHATLYWYQQILGQGPKLLIQFQNNGVVDDSQLPKDRFSAERLKGVDSTLKIQPAKLEDSAVYLCASSPWDGRTFNYGYTFGSGTRLTVV.

This clonotype is medium-sized in the sample. V and J are TRBV12-3 or TRBV12-4 and TRBJ1-2, with 7 bases matching TRBD1. The CDR3 totals 13 residues. V lost 7 bases to trimming and J lost 7 bases; unmatched junction nucleotides: 9. The CDR3 DNA reads as TGTGCCAGCACCGCGACAGGGCCGACTGGCTACACCTTC. This translates into CASTATGPTGYTF.

The chain uses TRBV3-1 and TRBJ2-5, with TRBD2 matching over 9 bases. CDR1 LGHDT and CDR2 YNNKEL come from the germline V gene (reference sequence). The CDR3 has 16 amino acids. Trimming at V came to 2 bases and at J to 4 bases, leaving 8 bases not matched to a gene. Written as DNA, the CDR3 is TGTGCCAGCAGCCAATTTCCGCGGGGGGGCCTAGAGACCCAGTACTTC. It yields the protein CASSQFPRGGLETQYF.

This clonotype showed up many times. This chain uses TRBV7-3 with TRBJ1-1; D ambiguous. CDR1 SGHTA and CDR2 FQGTGA come from the germline V gene. Trimming took off 1 base at V and 1 base at J, with 10 bases between the two ends. The CDR3 is 15 residues long. The CDR3 reads CASSLMAESNTEAFF. CDR3 in DNA: TGTGCCAGCAGCTTAATGGCAGAATCGAACACTGAAGCTTTCTTT.

This clonotype came up many times. CDR3 bases: TGTGCCAGCAGCGGAAACAGGGGGTCGGCCGGGGAGCTGTTTTTT. It encodes CASSGNRGSAGELFF. The rearrangement uses TRBV2 and TRBJ2-2; 8 positions match TRBD1. Per germline, CDR1 SNHLY and CDR2 FYNNEI. This CDR3 spans 15 amino acids. With V trimmed by 6 bases and J by 6 bases, 9 bases remained unmatched.

This clonotype was found many times. The genes are TRBV10-3 and TRBJ2-7, with TRBD1 as a possible D gene (6 bases). Per the germline V gene, CDR1 is ENHRY and CDR2 is SYGVKD. The V end was cut by 3 bases, the J end by 3 bases, with 12 bases between. The CDR3 length is 14 residues. CDR3 loop: CAISDGQKVYEQYV. CDR3 bases: TGTGCCATCAGTGACGGACAGAAAGTCTACGAGCAGTACGTC.

In its sample, this clonotype was seen many times. The V and J genes are TRBV5-1 and TRBJ2-2; 7 nucleotides align to TRBD1. The CDR3 spans 15 residues. V trimming: 0 bases; J trimming: 4 bases; junction bases outside the gene matches: 3. CDR1 is SGHRS and CDR2 is YFSETQ in the germline V gene. The CDR3 nucleotides are TGCGCCAGCAGCTTGGCGGGACAGCGCACCGGGGAGCTGTTTTTT. Translation gives CASSLAGQRTGELFF.

This clonotype was seen at least ten times. The V gene is TRBV7-2, the J gene TRBJ1-2; D gene ambiguous. In germline, CDR1 is SGHTA, CDR2 FQGNSA. The CDR3 sequence is 12 residues long. V lost 5 bases and J lost 8, with 12 bases in between. This CDR3 is CASSPVGGGYTF. The CDR3 nucleotides read TGTGCCAGCAGCCCAGTGGGAGGCGGCTACACCTTC.

This clonotype was recorded at least ten times. The chain links TRBV20-1 to TRBJ2-5, with D unresolved. CDR3 size: 15 residues. Trimming took off 0 bases at V and 1 base at J, with 12 bases between the two ends. Germline V gene lookup returns CDR1 DFQATT and CDR2 SNEGSKA (reference sequence). CDR3 region: CSARETSPRQETQYF. The CDR3 DNA sequence: TGCAGTGCTAGAGAAACATCGCCCCGCCAAGAGACCCAGTACTTC.

This clonotype was seen at least ten times. V and J are TRBV30 and TRBJ1-4; no reliable D call. CDR3 size: 13 residues. The germline CDR1 and CDR2 sequences are GTSNPN and SVGIG (reference sequence). Trimming took 1 base from V and 4 from J, leaving 7 bases between them. The CDR3 is CAWSGQLNEKLFF. CDR3 nucleotide sequence: TGTGCCTGGAGTGGGCAGCTTAATGAAAAACTGTTTTTT.

This clonotype was counted many times. CDR3 coding DNA: TGCAGCGTTGTCCCTTCGTCCAGCGGGGGGGGTACGCAGTATTTT. Protein sequence: CSVVPSSSGGGTQYF. This chain connects TRBV29-1 to TRBJ2-3, with TRBD2 matching 10 bases. Germline lookup yields CDR1 SQVTM and CDR2 ANQGSEA. With 4 bases clipped from V and 8 bases from J, the junction kept 12 bases outside the gene matches. The length of the CDR3 is 15 residues.

This clonotype was seen ten or more times. CDR3 sequence reads: CASSLALWRAGASGTDTQYF. As DNA, the CDR3 is TGTGCCAGCAGCTTGGCTTTATGGCGGGCGGGGGCCTCGGGCACAGATACGCAGTATTTT. This chain links TRBV5-4 with TRBJ2-3; D may be TRBD2 (7 bases). Germline CDR1 and CDR2: SGHNT and YYREEE (reference sequence). This CDR3 has 20 residues. Trimming shortened V by 0 bases and J by 1 base, and 24 bases separated the two germline ends.

This clonotype was seen at least ten times. This chain links TRBV29-1 with TRBJ2-1; 10 positions match TRBD1. V lost 3 bases, J lost 5 bases, and 10 bases stayed unmatched. From germline, CDR1 is SQVTM and CDR2 ANQGSEA. This CDR3 is built from 16 residues. The CDR3 is CSVDKRGQGPHNEQFF. As DNA, the CDR3 is TGCAGCGTTGACAAAAGGGGACAGGGGCCCCACAATGAGCAGTTCTTC.

This clonotype was observed at least ten times. DNA for the CDR3: TGCAGCGCCTCCACAGGCTCGAACACTGAAGCTTTCTTT. This codes for CSASTGSNTEAFF. The J gene is TRBJ1-1, the V gene TRBV29-1; D might be TRBD1 (5 bases). The V gene lost 7 bases and the J gene lost 1 base, with 13 bases spanning the gap. CDR3 length: 13 residues. Per the germline V gene, CDR1 is SQVTM and CDR2 is ANQGSEA.